One sample yielded the 7 T cell receptor beta chains listed below, sequenced in a study of lung T cells in sarcoidosis with Löfgren's syndrome. TCRdb used MiXCR to reprocess the reads, holding one entry per CDR3 protein. The repertoire includes 9,000 or so distinct CDR3 sequences, just under 20% of them detected once, and over 5.5% sits in the top ten. The specimen was CD4+ T cells from bronchoalveolar lavage. The origin of the receptors is a human donor with sarcoidosis (Löfgren's syndrome or another form), or a control subject (not recorded which).

The table lists this clonotype with many counts. This chain links TRBV2 with TRBJ2-1, with D maybe TRBD2 (6 bases). This CDR3 is built from 15 residues. Trimming took 2 bases from V and 6 from J, leaving 14 bases between them. Germline loops: CDR1 SNHLY, CDR2 FYNNEI. In DNA form, the CDR3 reads TGTGCCAGCAGTGAAAATGCTGTCGGGAGCAATGAGCAGTTCTTC. Its protein is CASSENAVGSNEQFF.

Many counts were recorded for this clonotype. The chain employs TRBV9 and TRBJ1-1; no definite D call. The germline V gene encodes CDR1 SGDLS and CDR2 YYNGEE. Trimming took off 2 bases at V and 4 bases at J, with 9 bases between the two ends. The CDR3 has 13 residues. The CDR3 sequence is CASSVLEGTEAFF. DNA for the CDR3: TGTGCCAGCAGCGTTCTAGAGGGCACTGAAGCTTTCTTT.

This clonotype was recorded many times. The chain uses TRBV11-2 and TRBJ2-1, with no clear D. Per the germline V gene, CDR1 is SGHAT and CDR2 is FQNNGV. There are 15 residues in the CDR3. V lost 5 bases and J 4 bases, leaving 15 bases between the germline ends. The CDR3 DNA is TGTGCCAGCAGCCTGGTTTTCGCGAAATACAATGAGCAGTTCTTC. Its translation is CASSLVFAKYNEQFF. The whole variable domain, remainder taken from reference TRBV11-2 and TRBJ2-1, is EAGVAQSPRYKIIEKRQSVAFWCNPISGHATLYWYQQILGQGPKLLIQFQNNGVVDDSQLPKDRFSAERLKGVDSTLKIQPAKLEDSAVYLCASSLVFAKYNEQFFGPGTRLTVL.

By its share, this clonotype is medium-sized. CDR3 loop: CSARVVGEQFF. In DNA, the CDR3 is TGCAGTGCTAGAGTAGTGGGCGAGCAGTTCTTC. The chain employs TRBV20-1 and TRBJ2-1; D uncertain. The CDR3 sequence is 11 residues long. Trimming removed 1 base at V and 10 bases at J, with 8 bases between. Germline V gene lookup returns CDR1 DFQATT and CDR2 SNEGSKA (reference sequence).

With respect to this clonotype: A much larger clone is a single base away; this may be a read error. The genes are TRBV19 and TRBJ1-1, with D perhaps TRBD1 (5 bases). Deletions cut 7 bases from V and 6 bases from J, with 15 bases between. Germline lookup yields CDR1 LNHDA and CDR2 SQIVND (reference sequence). The CDR3 is 13 residues long. CDR3 nucleotide sequence: TGTGCCAGTAATCGCCTATGGGACGCTGAAGCTTTCTTT. Translation: CASNRLWDAEAFF. Complete variable domain (other parts from reference TRBV19 and TRBJ1-1): DGGITQSPKYLFRKEGQNVTLSCEQNLNHDAMYWYRQDPGQGLRLIYYSQIVNDFQKGDIAEGYSVSREKKESFPLTVTSAQKNPTAFYLCASNRLWDAEAFFGQGTRLTVV.

By sample share, this clonotype is medium-sized (0.01 to 0.1%). This chain links TRBV20-1 with TRBJ2-1, with 8 bases that match TRBD2. Germline CDR1 is DFQATT and CDR2 is SNEGSKA (reference sequence). CDR3 length: 14 residues. Trimming took 6 bases from V and 9 from J; bases not matched to a gene: 13. The CDR3 here is CSARRAGGLSEQFF. In DNA, the CDR3 is TGCAGTGCCCGACGGGCGGGAGGACTGAGTGAGCAGTTCTTC.

A remark on this clonotype: Likely a read error: the CDR3 ends without its conserved phenylalanine or tryptophan. The chain recombines TRBV20-1 with TRBJ2-6; no clear D gene. Germline CDR1 is DFQATT and CDR2 is SNEGSKA (reference sequence). Between the trimmed V and J ends, which lost 6 bases and 4 bases, there was a span of 16 bases. The CDR3 extends over 15 amino acids. The chain's CDR3 is CSASGLSSGANVLTS. The CDR3 nucleotides read TGCAGTGCGTCCGGGTTAAGCTCCGGGGCCAACGTCCTGACTTCC.